This T cell receptor beta chain came from a study of blood T cell repertoires in COVID-19. Study background: Specimens from acute and convalescent COVID-19 originated in the United States, Italy and Spain.

Profiled with immunoSEQ multiplex PCR; TCRdb holds only in-frame clones, not every one. The sample yields about 180,000 clones, roughly 90% seen once. The V end was cut by 2 bases, the J end by 4 bases, with 14 bases between. The germline V gene encodes CDR1 KGHSH and CDR2 LQKENI. This CDR3 is 15 amino acids long. The sample comprised peripheral blood. The genes are TRBV18 and TRBJ2-5; possible D gene TRBD1, 5 bases. The origin of this receptor is a man aged 45-65 years with acute or convalescent COVID-19. CDR3 protein: CASSPNPTGAETQYF. In DNA, the CDR3 is TGTGCCAGCTCACCAAATCCTACAGGAGCAGAGACCCAGTACTTC.